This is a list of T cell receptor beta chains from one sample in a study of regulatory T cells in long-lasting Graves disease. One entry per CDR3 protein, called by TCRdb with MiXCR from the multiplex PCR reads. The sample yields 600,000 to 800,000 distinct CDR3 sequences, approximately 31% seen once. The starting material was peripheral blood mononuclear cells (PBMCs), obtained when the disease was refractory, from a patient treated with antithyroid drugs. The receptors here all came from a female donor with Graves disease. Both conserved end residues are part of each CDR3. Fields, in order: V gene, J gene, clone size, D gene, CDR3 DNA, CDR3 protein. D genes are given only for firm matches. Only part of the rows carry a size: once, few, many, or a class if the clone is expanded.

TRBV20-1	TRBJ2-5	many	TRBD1	TGCAGTGCTAGAGTAGGGACAGGGCTAGAGACCCAGTACTTC	CSARVGTGLETQYF
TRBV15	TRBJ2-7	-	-	TGTGCCACCAGCAGAGATTGGTCAGAGGAGAGCCTTAACTACGAGCAGTACTTC	CATSRDWSEESLNYEQYF
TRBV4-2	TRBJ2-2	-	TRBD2	TGTGCCAGCAGCCACCCCCAGCGGGAGTTCCCCGGGGAGCTGTTTTTT	CASSHPQREFPGELFF
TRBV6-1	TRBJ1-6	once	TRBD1	TGTGCCAGCACCCACCGGGACAGGGATTCACCCCTCCACTTT	CASTHRDRDSPLHF
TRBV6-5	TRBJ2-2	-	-	TGTGCCAGCAGTTACTCGAGCGCGGGACAACTCAACACCGGGGAGCTGTTTTTT	CASSYSSAGQLNTGELFF
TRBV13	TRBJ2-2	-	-	TGTGCCAGCAGCTTAGCTAGCGAGAACACCGGGGAGCTGTTTTTT	CASSLASENTGELFF
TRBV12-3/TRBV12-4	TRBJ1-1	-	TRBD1	TGTGCCAGCAGTTTTGGTGACAGGGGGGCCACTGAAGCTTTCTTT	CASSFGDRGATEAFF
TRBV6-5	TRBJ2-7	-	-	TGTGCCAGCAGTTACTCCCCGAGGGGGGGCGGATCCTACGAGCAGTACTTC	CASSYSPRGGGSYEQYF
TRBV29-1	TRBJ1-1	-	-	TGCAGCATTGAAGTGGCGACTGAAGCTTTCTTT	CSIEVATEAFF
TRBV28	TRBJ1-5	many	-	TGTGCCAGCAGTTTCTTGCCAGAGAGCAATCAGCCCCAGCATTTT	CASSFLPESNQPQHF
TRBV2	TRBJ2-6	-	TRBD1	TGTGCCAGCAGAAACACAGGGGGCCCTGGGGCCAACGTCCTGACTTTC	CASRNTGGPGANVLTF
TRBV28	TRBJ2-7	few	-	TGTGCCAGCAGTCCCCCGGGACATGGCTACGAGCAGTACTTC	CASSPPGHGYEQYF
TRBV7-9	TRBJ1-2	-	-	TGTGCCAGCAGCCGTGTCGGGGGCTTGTCGAATGGCTACACCTTC	CASSRVGGLSNGYTF
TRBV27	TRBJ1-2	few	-	TGTGCCAGCAGTTACCTCCCGTGGGGGGAACAAGGCTACACCTTC	CASSYLPWGEQGYTF
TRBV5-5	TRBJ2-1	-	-	TGCGCCAGCAGCGTAGGACCATACAATGAGCAGTTCTTC	CASSVGPYNEQFF
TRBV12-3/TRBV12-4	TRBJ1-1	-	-	TGTGCCAGCAGCCATCGCATTTTAAACACTGAAGCTTTCTTT	CASSHRILNTEAFF
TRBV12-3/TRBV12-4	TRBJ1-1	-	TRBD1	TGTGCCAGCAGTCCCAGGGGGGAGGGGGACACTGAAGCTTTCTTT	CASSPRGEGDTEAFF
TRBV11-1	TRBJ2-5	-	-	TGTGCCAGCAGCCAGAACCCGGGGCTTGGAGAGACCCAGTACTTC	CASSQNPGLGETQYF
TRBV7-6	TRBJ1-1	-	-	TGTGCCAGCAGCTTAGGAGTTCAAGGGTTTAACACTGAAGCTTTCTTT	CASSLGVQGFNTEAFF
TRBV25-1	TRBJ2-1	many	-	TGTGCCAGCAGGGGGACCGGGGCGGTCAATGAGCAGTTCTTC	CASRGTGAVNEQFF
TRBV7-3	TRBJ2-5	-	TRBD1	TGTGCCAGCAGCTCCGACAGGGGGCGGGAGACCCAGTACTTC	CASSSDRGRETQYF
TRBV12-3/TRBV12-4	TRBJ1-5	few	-	TGTGCCAGCAGTTTTGCAGGGGCCTATCAGCCCCAGCATTTT	CASSFAGAYQPQHF
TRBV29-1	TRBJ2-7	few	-	TGCAGCGTTGATTCGGGCGCAGGGGGGGGGTACGAGCAGTACTTC	CSVDSGAGGGYEQYF
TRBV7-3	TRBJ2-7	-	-	TGTGCCAGCAGCCCAAACCCCAGTTCCTACGAGCAGTACTTC	CASSPNPSSYEQYF
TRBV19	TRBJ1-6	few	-	TGTGCCAGTAGCTCGGCTTTTGGGTCCTTCAGCTCCTATAATTCACCCCTCCACTTT	CASSSAFGSFSSYNSPLHF
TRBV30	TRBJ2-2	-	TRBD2	TGTGCCTGGAGTGCCCTAGCGGCGACAAACACCGGGGAGCTGTTTTTT	CAWSALAATNTGELFF
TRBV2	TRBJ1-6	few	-	TGTGCCAGCAGTGACCCCGGGGGCTATAATTCACCCCTCCACTTT	CASSDPGGYNSPLHF
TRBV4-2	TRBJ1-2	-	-	TGTGCCAGCAGCCAAGAATCGGGGGCGCGACAATATGGCTACACCTTC	CASSQESGARQYGYTF
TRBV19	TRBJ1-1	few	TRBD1	TGTGCCAGTAGTCCAGGGACAGGACGCACTGAAGCTTTCTTT	CASSPGTGRTEAFF
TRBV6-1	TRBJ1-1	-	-	TGTGCCAGCAGTGTAAAGGGGGGGACTGAAGCTTTCTTT	CASSVKGGTEAFF
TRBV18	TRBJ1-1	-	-	TGTGCCAGCTCCCCGGGAGGGGGGGCTAGGACTGAAGCTTTCTTT	CASSPGGGARTEAFF
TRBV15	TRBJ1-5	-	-	TGTGCCACCAGCCAAGAAGGGACTGGTCGCAATCAGCCCCAGCATTTT	CATSQEGTGRNQPQHF
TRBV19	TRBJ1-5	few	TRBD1	TGTGCCAGTACTGGACAGGGGGGTCAGCCCCAGCATTTT	CASTGQGGQPQHF
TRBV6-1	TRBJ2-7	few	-	TGTGCCAGCAGTGAATCCGCGGGATTAACCTACGAGCAGTACTTC	CASSESAGLTYEQYF
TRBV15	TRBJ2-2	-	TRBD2	TGTGCCACCAGCAGAGAATTAGCGGGAGGACCGGGAGGGGAGCTGTTTTTT	CATSRELAGGPGGELFF
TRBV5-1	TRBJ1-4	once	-	TGCGCCAGCAGCCCGGATGGGGTAGGAGGTGAAAAACTGTTTTTT	CASSPDGVGGEKLFF
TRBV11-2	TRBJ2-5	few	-	TGTGCCAGCAGCTTAACAGGGATCGGACAGTTCTCAGAGACCCAGTACTTC	CASSLTGIGQFSETQYF
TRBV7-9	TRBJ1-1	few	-	TGTGCCAGCAGCCGGACGGATGACACTGAAGCTTTCTTT	CASSRTDDTEAFF
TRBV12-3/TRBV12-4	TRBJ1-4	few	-	TGTGCCAGCAGTTTAGCGCTCGCGACAGCTAATGAAAAACTGTTTTTT	CASSLALATANEKLFF
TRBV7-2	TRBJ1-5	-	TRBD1	TGTGCCAGCAGCAAAAGGGACAGCAGCAATCAGCCCCAGCATTTT	CASSKRDSSNQPQHF
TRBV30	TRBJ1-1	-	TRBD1	TGTGCCTGGAGTTATGACAGGGCGGACACTGAAGCTTTCTTT	CAWSYDRADTEAFF
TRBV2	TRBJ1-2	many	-	TGTGCCAGCAGCCTCCCAGGGATTTCTATGGTTGACTACACCTTC	CASSLPGISMVDYTF
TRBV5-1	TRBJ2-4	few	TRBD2	TGCGCCAGCAGCTTGGCCAGACTAGCGGGAGCCAAAAACATTCAGTACTTC	CASSLARLAGAKNIQYF
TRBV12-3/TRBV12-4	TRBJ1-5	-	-	TGTGCCAGCATACATTCAGATGGCAATCAGCCCCAGCATTTT	CASIHSDGNQPQHF
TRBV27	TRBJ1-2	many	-	TGTGCCACGAGGGGCCCCCACTATGGCTACACCTTC	CATRGPHYGYTF
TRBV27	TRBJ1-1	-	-	TGTGCCAGCAGTTCCGCGGGGAGACCTGAAGCTTTCTTT	CASSSAGRPEAFF
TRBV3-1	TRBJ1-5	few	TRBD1	TGTGCCAGCAGCGTAGGGGGACAGGGCAATCAGCCCCAGCATTTT	CASSVGGQGNQPQHF
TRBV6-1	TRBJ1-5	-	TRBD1	TGTGCCAGCAGTGAAGGGAACAGGGGAAGTCAGCCCCAGCATTTT	CASSEGNRGSQPQHF
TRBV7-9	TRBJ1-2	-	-	TGTGCCAGCAGCTTGCCGGGAGTGTCTAACTATGGCTACACCTTC	CASSLPGVSNYGYTF
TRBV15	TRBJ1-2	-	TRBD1	TGTGCCACCAGCATAAAGACAGGGGGCATCTATGGCTACACCTTC	CATSIKTGGIYGYTF
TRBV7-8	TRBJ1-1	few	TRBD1	TGTGCCAGCAGCCTACCAGACAGGGGGCAGGAAGCTTTCTTT	CASSLPDRGQEAFF
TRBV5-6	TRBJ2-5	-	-	TGTGCCAGCAGCTTGGCGGGGGGCTGGAAAGAGACCCAGTACTTC	CASSLAGGWKETQYF
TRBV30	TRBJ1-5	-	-	TGTGCCTGGAGTGTAGTGAGTAGCAATCAGCCCCAGCATTTT	CAWSVVSSNQPQHF
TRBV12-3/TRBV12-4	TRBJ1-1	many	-	TGTGCCAGCAGTTTCAGGGTGGACACTGAAGCTTTCTTT	CASSFRVDTEAFF
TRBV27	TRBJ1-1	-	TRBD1	TGTGCCAGCAGTTCAGGCAGGGGGTGGACTGAAGCTTTCTTT	CASSSGRGWTEAFF
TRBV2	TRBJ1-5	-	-	TGTGCCAGCAGTGGACAGGAGACTAATAGCAATCAGCCCCAGCATTTT	CASSGQETNSNQPQHF
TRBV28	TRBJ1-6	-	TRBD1	TGTGCCAGCAATCAGGGGGGGCACGGTAATTCACCCCTCCACTTT	CASNQGGHGNSPLHF